One T cell receptor beta chain is described in this entry. The data stem from a study of blood T cell repertoires in COVID-19. Study at large: COVID-19 samples from acute and convalescent phases originated in the United States, Italy and Spain. In each case, the material was cDNA or gDNA derived from T cells, B-cell-depleted T cells, or PBMCs.

In the original processing: Reference gene primer amplification gave nucleated cell count estimates. Assay used: immunoSEQ multiplex PCR; TCRdb lists only in-frame clones, some missing. V and J calls plus clone size are reproduced from that table; the DNA served to infer D and trimming. The sample yields around 55,000 clones, around 90% seen once. CDR3 length: 15 amino acids. V gave up 0 bases and J gave up 1 base, with 9 bases separating them. Per germline, CDR1 MGHRA and CDR2 YSYEKL. This clonotype was sampled from a human donor with active COVID-19. The donor label of this sample is uncertain. This chain uses TRBV4-1 with TRBJ1-1; TRBD1 might be the D (6 bases). The material sequenced was peripheral blood. The CDR3 loop is CASSQDRGQNTEAFF. The CDR3 coding sequence is TGCGCCAGCAGCCAAGATCGGGGACAGAACACTGAAGCTTTCTTT.